This TCR beta chain stems from a study of PD-L1 blockade in urothelial cancer. Study as a whole: About nine tenths of the roughly 29 patients comprised males who had bladder-origin urothelial cancer. Each participant's history included 0 to 3 prior chemotherapy regimens. Blood-derived samples held a median approximately 140,000 T cells.

Only in-frame clones appear in the TCRdb table, and some are missing; sequencing was by immunoSEQ multiplex PCR. Here the sample spans some 79,000 clones, roughly 80% being singletons. Germline-derived CDR1 and CDR2 are LGHNA and YNFKEQ. The CDR3 has 16 amino acids. After removal of 0 bases from V and 6 bases from J, the junction contained 4 bases not matched to a gene. This material consisted of PBMCs, taken around atezolizumab (anti-PD-L1) treatment. The rearrangement joins TRBV4-2 to TRBJ2-1; 11 bases align to TRBD2. The clonotype originates from a man in his 70s with urothelial cancer. DNA for the CDR3: TGTGCCAGCAGCCAAGAGCTACTAGCGGGAGCCAATGAGCAGTTCTTC. It specifies CASSQELLAGANEQFF.